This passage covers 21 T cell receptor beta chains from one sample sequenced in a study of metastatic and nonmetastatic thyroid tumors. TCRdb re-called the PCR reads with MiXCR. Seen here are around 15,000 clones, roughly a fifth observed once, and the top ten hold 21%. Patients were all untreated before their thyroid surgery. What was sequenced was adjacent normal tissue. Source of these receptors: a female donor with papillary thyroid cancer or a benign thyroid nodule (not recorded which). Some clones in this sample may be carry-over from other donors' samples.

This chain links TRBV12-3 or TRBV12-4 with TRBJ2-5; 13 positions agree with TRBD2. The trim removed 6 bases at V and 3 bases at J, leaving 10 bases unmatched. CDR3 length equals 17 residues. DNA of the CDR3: TGTGCCAGCAGCCCAGGGACTAGCGGGGTAGAGGAAGAGACCCAGTACTTC. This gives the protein CASSPGTSGVEEETQYF.

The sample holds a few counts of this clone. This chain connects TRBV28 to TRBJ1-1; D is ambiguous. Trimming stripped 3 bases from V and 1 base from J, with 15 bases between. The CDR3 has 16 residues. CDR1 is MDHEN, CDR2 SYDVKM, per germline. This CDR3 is CASSFPRSRENTEAFF. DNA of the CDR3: TGTGCCAGCAGTTTCCCCCGATCGAGGGAGAACACTGAAGCTTTCTTT.

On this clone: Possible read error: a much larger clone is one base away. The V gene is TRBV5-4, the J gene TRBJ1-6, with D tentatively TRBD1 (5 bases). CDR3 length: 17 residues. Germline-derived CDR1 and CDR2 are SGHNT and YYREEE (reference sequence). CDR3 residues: CTSSLYAGPSFNSPLHF. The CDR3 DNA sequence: TGTACCAGCAGCTTGTACGCAGGGCCCTCGTTCAATTCACCCCTCCACTTT.

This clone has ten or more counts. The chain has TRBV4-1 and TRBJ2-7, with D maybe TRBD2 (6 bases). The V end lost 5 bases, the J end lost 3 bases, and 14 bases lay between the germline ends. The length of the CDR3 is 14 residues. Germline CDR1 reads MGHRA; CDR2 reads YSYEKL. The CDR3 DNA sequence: TGCGCCAGCAGCTTCGAGGGACTGAGCTACGAGCAGTACTTC. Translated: CASSFEGLSYEQYF.

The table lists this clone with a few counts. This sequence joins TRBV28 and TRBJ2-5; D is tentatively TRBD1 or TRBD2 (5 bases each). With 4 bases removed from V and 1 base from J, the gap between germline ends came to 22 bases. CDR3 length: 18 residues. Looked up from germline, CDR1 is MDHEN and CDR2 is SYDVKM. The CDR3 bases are TGTGCCAGCAGTTGGGACGAAAAAAAGATAAGGACCCAAGAGACCCAGTACTTC. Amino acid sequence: CASSWDEKKIRTQETQYF.

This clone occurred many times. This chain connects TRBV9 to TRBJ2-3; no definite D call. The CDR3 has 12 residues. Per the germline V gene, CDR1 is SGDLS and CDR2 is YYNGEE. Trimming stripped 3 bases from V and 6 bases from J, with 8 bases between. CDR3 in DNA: TGTGCCAGCAGCGGCAATGGGGATACGCAGTATTTT. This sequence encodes CASSGNGDTQYF. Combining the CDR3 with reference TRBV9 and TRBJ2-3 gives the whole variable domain DSGVTQTPKHLITATGQRVTLRCSPRSGDLSVYWYQQSLDQGLQFLIQYYNGEERAKGNILERFSAQQFPDLHSELNLSSLELGDSALYFCASSGNGDTQYFGPGTRLTVL.

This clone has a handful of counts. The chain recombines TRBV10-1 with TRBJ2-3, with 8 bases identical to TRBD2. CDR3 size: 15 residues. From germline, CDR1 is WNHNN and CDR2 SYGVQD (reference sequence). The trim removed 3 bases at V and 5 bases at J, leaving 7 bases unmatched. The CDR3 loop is CASSDGSGGGDTQYF. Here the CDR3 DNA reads TGCGCCAGCAGTGATGGGAGCGGGGGTGGAGATACGCAGTATTTT.

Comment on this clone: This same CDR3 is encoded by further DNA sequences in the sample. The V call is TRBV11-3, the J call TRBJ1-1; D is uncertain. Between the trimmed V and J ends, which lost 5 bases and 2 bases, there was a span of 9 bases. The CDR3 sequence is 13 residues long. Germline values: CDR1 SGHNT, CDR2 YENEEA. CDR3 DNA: TGTGCCAGCAGCCCCGGGCCTAACACTGAAGCTTTCTTT. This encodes CASSPGPNTEAFF. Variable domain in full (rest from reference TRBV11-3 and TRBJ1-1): EAGVVQSPRYKIIEKKQPVAFWCNPISGHNTLYWYLQNLGQGPELLIRYENEEAVDDSQLPKDRFSAERLKGVDSTLKIQPAELGDSAVYLCASSPGPNTEAFFGQGTRLTVV.

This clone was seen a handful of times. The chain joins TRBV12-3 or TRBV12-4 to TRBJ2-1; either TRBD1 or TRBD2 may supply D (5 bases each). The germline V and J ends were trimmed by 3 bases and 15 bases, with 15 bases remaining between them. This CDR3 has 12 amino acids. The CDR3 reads CASSLGPQLSFF. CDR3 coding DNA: TGTGCCAGCAGTTTGGGACCACAACTCTCGTTCTTC.

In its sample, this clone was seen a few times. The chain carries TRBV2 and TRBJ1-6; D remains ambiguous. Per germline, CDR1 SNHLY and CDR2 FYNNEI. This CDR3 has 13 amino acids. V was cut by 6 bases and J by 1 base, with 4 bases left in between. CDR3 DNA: TGTGCCAGCAGCGTATCCTATAATTCACCCCTCCACTTT. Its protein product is CASSVSYNSPLHF.

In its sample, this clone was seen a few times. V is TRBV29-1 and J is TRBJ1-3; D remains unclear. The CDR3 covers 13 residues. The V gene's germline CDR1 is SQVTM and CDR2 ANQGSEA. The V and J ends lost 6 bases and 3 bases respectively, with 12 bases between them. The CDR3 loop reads CSVAHGVGNTIYF. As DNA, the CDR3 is TGCAGCGTGGCCCATGGGGTTGGAAACACCATATATTTT.

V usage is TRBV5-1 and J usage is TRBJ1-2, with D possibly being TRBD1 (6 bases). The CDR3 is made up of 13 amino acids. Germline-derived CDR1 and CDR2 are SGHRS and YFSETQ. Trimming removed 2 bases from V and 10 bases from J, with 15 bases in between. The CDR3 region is CASSFDRTAAYTF. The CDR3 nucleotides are TGCGCCAGCAGCTTCGACAGGACAGCGGCCTACACCTTC.

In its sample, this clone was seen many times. The CDR3 spells CSARGITGGGQPQHF. For the CDR3, the DNA is TGCAGTGCTAGAGGAATAACAGGGGGCGGTCAGCCCCAGCATTTT. The V call is TRBV20-1, the J call TRBJ1-5; TRBD1 matches 9 bases. This CDR3 has 15 amino acids. J lost 6 bases, V lost 1 base, and 7 bases had no gene match. The germline CDR1 and CDR2 sequences are DFQATT and SNEGSKA (reference sequence).

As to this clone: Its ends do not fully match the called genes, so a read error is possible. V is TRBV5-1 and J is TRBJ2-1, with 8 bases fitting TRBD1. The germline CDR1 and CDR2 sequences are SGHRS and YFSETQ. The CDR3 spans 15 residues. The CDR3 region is CASNLDGRGQYEQFF. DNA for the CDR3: TGCGCCAGCAACTTGGATGGCAGGGGGCAGTATGAGCAGTTCTTC.

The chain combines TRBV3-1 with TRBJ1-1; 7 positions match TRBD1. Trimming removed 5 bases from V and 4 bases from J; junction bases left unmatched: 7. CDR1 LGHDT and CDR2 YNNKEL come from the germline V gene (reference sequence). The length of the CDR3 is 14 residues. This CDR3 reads CASSSQGPSTEAFF. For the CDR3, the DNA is TGTGCCAGCAGCTCACAGGGGCCCAGCACTGAAGCTTTCTTT.

The CDR3: CASSTEGNSPLHF. The DNA for the CDR3 is TGTGCCAGCTCTACAGAGGGAAATTCACCCCTCCACTTT. The chain joins TRBV18 to TRBJ1-6; no firm D call. CDR1 is KGHSH and CDR2 is LQKENI in the germline V gene. Deletions cut 6 bases from V and 7 bases from J, with 10 bases between. The CDR3 covers 13 residues.

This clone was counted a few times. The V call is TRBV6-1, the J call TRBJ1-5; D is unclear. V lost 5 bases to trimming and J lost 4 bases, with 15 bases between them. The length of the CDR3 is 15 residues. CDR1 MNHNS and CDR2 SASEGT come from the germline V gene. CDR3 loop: CASSRRAYWNQPQHF. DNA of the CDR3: TGTGCCAGCAGTAGAAGGGCATATTGGAATCAGCCCCAGCATTTT.

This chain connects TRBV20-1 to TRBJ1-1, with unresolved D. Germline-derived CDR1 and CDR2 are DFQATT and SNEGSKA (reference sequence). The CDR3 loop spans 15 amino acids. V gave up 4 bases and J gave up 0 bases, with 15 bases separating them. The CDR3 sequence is CSATDPLTVNTEAFF. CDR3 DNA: TGCAGTGCTACCGACCCGCTGACGGTGAACACTGAAGCTTTCTTT.

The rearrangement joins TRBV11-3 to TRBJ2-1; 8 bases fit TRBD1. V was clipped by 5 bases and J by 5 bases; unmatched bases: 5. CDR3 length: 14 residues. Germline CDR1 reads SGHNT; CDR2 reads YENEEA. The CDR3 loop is CASSPRTGHNEQFF. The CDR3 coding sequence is TGTGCCAGCAGCCCCCGGACAGGGCACAATGAGCAGTTCTTC. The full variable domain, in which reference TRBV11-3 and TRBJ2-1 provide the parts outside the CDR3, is EAGVVQSPRYKIIEKKQPVAFWCNPISGHNTLYWYLQNLGQGPELLIRYENEEAVDDSQLPKDRFSAERLKGVDSTLKIQPAELGDSAVYLCASSPRTGHNEQFFGPGTRLTVL.

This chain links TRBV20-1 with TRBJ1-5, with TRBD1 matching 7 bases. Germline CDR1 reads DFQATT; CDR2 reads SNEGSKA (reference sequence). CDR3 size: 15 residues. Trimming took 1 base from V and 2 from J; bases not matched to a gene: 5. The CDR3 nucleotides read TGCAGTGCTAGAGTACAGGGGAGAGGCAATCAGCCCCAGCATTTT. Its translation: CSARVQGRGNQPQHF.

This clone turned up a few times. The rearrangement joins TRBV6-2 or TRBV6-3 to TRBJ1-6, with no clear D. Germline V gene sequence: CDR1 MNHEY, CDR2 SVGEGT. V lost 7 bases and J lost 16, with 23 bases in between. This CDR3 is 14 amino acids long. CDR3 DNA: TGTGCCAGCATTCGTAGTCAGCTTTTATCTTCTCTCCACTTT. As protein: CASIRSQLLSSLHF.